This T cell receptor beta chain is from a study of blood T cell repertoires in COVID-19. Across the study: The analysed material was cDNA or gDNA that came from T cells, B-cell-depleted T cells, or PBMCs.

Using immunoSEQ multiplex PCR, the repertoire was profiled, and TCRdb retains in-frame clones only, with some absent. The sample contains a few hundred thousand clones, around 83% of which appear only once. CDR3 length equals 14 residues. CDR1 is SGDLS, CDR2 YYNGEE, per germline. Trimming took 3 bases from V and 3 from J; bases not matched to a gene: 2. Those who participated ranged in age from about 18 to 95 years and resided in about two dozen US areas. The study counted Cohort 3 donors as recovered given two negative PCRs, clearance, or symptom resolution. The receptor's source is a woman aged 45-60 years who had recovered from COVID-19. The source material was PBMCs or T cells enriched from blood (not recorded which). The V and J genes are TRBV9 and TRBJ2-1; 8 nucleotides match TRBD2. CDR3 protein: CASSGGTSYNEQFF. As DNA, the CDR3 is TGTGCCAGCAGCGGAGGGACTAGCTACAATGAGCAGTTCTTC.